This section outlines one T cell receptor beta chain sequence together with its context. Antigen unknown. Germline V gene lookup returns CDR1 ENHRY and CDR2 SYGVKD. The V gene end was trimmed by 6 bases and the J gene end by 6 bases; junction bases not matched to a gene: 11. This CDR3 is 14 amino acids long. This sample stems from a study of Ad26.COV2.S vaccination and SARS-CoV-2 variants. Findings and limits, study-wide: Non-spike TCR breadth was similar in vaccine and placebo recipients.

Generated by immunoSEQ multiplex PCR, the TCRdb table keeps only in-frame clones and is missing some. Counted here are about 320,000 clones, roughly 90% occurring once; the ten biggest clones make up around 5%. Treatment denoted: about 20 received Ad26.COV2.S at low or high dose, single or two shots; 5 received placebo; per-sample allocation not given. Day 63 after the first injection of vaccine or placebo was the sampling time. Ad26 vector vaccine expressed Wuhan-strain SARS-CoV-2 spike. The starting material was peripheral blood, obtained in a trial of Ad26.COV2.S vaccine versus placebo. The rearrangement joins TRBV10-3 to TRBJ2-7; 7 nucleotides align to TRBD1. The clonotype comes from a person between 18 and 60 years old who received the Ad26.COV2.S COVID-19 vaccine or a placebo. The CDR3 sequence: CAIRDGTVKSEQYF. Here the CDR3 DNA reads TGTGCCATCAGAGACGGGACAGTCAAGAGCGAGCAGTACTTC.